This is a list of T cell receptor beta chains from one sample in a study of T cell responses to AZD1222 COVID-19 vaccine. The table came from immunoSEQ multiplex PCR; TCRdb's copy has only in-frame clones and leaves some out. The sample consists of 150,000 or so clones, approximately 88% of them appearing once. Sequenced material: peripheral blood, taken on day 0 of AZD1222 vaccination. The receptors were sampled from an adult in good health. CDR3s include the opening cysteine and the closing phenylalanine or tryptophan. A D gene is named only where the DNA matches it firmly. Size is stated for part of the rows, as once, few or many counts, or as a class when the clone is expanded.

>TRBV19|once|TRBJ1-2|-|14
CASSIGTDRYGYTF
TGTGCCAGTAGTATAGGGACAGACCGCTATGGCTACACCTTC
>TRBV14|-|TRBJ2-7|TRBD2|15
CASSPRQGLADEQYF
TGTGCCAGCAGCCCCAGACAGGGACTAGCGGACGAGCAGTACTTC
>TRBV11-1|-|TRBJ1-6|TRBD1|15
CASSPGTGYNSPLHF
TGTGCCAGCAGCCCGGGGACAGGTTATAATTCACCCCTCCACTTT
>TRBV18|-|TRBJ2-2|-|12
CASSPPGGELFF
TGTGCCAGCTCACCCCCGGGGGGGGAGCTGTTTTTT
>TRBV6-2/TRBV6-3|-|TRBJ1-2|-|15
CASSLNSFPNYGYTF
TGTGCCAGCAGTCTTAACAGCTTTCCTAACTATGGCTACACCTTC
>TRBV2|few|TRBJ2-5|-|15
CASSVGSPGGETQYF
TGTGCCAGCAGTGTCGGCTCCCCAGGGGGGGAGACCCAGTACTTC
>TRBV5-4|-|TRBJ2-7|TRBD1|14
CASSSDRGPYEQYF
TGTGCCAGCAGCTCGGACAGGGGGCCCTACGAGCAGTACTTC
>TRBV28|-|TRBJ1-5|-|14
CASIGRNGNQPQHF
TGTGCCAGCATCGGTCGGAACGGCAATCAGCCCCAGCATTTT
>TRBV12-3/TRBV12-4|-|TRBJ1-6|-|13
CASSLGGNSPLHF
TGTGCCAGCAGTTTAGGGGGTAACTCACCCCTCCACTTT
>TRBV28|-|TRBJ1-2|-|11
CASSVRFRYTF
TGTGCCAGCAGTGTCAGGTTCCGCTACACCTTC
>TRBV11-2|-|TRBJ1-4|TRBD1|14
CASSLGQGGRKLFF
TGTGCCAGCAGCTTAGGACAGGGGGGGAGAAAACTGTTTTTT
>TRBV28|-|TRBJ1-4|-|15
CASSLPGRSNEKLFF
TGTGCCAGCAGTCTCCCGGGACGGTCTAATGAAAAACTGTTTTTT
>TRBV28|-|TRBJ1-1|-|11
CASSPRRGAFF
TGTGCCAGCAGCCCAAGGAGGGGAGCTTTCTTT
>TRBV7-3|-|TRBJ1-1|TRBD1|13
CASSSQQGTEAFF
TGTGCCAGCAGCTCCCAACAGGGGACTGAAGCTTTCTTT
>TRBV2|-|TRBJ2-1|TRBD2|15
CASSLTSGTYNEQFF
TGTGCCAGCAGCCTGACTAGCGGGACCTACAATGAGCAGTTCTTC
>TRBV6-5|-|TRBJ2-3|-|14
CASRPLDRTDTQYF
TGTGCCAGCAGGCCCCTGGACAGAACAGATACGCAGTATTTT
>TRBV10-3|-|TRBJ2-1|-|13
CAISALEYNEQFF
TGTGCCATCAGTGCGTTGGAGTACAATGAGCAGTTCTTC
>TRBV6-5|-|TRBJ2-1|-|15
CASGAGSYSYNEQFF
TGTGCCAGCGGCGCGGGATCCTACTCCTACAATGAGCAGTTCTTC
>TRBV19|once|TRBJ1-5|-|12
CASQVGLQPQHF
TGTGCCAGTCAAGTAGGGCTTCAGCCCCAGCATTTT
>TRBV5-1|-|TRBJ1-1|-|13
CASSLSQGFEAFF
TGCGCCAGCAGCTTGTCACAGGGTTTCGAAGCTTTCTTT
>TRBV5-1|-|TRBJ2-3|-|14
CASSRADNTDTQYF
TGCGCCAGCAGCCGAGCAGACAACACAGATACGCAGTATTTT
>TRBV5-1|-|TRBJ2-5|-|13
CASSLPAQETQYF
TGCGCCAGCAGCTTGCCAGCCCAAGAGACCCAGTACTTC
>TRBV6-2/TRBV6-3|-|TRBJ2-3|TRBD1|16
CASSYPQGVSTDTQYF
TGTGCCAGCAGTTACCCACAGGGGGTTAGCACAGATACGCAGTATTTT
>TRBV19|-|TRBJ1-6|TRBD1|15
CASRAHGTENSPLHF
TGTGCCAGTAGGGCTCACGGGACAGAGAATTCACCCCTCCACTTT
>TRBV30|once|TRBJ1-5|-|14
CAWNAVYSNQPQHF
TGTGCCTGGAACGCAGTCTATAGCAATCAGCCCCAGCATTTT
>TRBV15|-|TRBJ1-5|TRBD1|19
CATSRRVRAGTGGYQPQHF
TGTGCCACCAGCAGAAGGGTCCGGGCCGGGACAGGGGGTTATCAGCCCCAGCATTTT
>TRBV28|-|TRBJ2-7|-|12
CASSPFGYEQYF
TGTGCCAGCAGTCCCTTCGGCTACGAGCAGTACTTC
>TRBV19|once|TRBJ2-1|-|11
CASTIRGKQFF
TGTGCCAGTACCATACGGGGGAAGCAGTTCTTC
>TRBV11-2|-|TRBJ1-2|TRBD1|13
CASSPGTDYGYTF
TGTGCCAGCAGCCCCGGGACAGACTATGGCTACACCTTC
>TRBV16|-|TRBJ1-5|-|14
CASNERDTNQPQHF
TGTGCCAGCAACGAAAGGGACACCAATCAGCCCCAGCATTTT
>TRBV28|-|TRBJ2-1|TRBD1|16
CASSGTGGSTTNEQFF
TGTGCCAGCAGTGGGACAGGGGGCTCCACGACCAATGAGCAGTTCTTC
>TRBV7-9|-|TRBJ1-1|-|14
CASSGTGLITEAFF
TGTGCCAGCAGCGGCACAGGGCTGATCACTGAAGCTTTCTTT
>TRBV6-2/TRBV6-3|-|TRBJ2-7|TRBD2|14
CASSSAGGQYEQYF
TGTGCCAGCAGTTCGGCGGGAGGGCAATACGAGCAGTACTTC
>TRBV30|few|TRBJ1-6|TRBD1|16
CACRQGLNRGGSPLHF
TGTGCCTGTCGGCAAGGCCTAAACAGGGGAGGTTCACCCCTCCACTTT
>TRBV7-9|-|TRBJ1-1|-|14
CASSLGPGSTEAFF
TGTGCCAGCAGCTTAGGGCCAGGGTCTACTGAAGCTTTCTTT
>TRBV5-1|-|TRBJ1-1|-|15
CASSMNRVRDTEAFF
TGCGCCAGCAGCATGAACAGAGTCCGAGACACTGAAGCTTTCTTT
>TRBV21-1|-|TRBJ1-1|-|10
CARGSTEAFF
TGTGCCAGAGGTAGCACTGAAGCTTTCTTT
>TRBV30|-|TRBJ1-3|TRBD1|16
CAWSSYDRGSGNTIYF
TGTGCCTGGAGTTCCTATGACAGGGGCTCTGGAAACACCATATATTTT